This T cell receptor (beta chain) was sequenced during a study of CD8+CD57+ T cells in acquired aplastic anemia. Whole-study findings and limits: The study found no significant CD8+ Simpson's diversity difference between patients and controls.

A word on this clonotype: Antigen unknown.

Trimming took 6 bases from V and 7 from J, leaving 10 bases between them. This CDR3 is built from 11 residues. Germline CDR1 and CDR2: SGHVS and FNYEAQ. Genomic DNA provided the template from which TCR beta VDJ and CDR3 profiles were obtained. TCRdb passed the reads through MiXCR, listing each CDR3 protein once. Of some 200,000 distinct CDR3 sequences in the sample, around three fifths were seen once. The authors sequenced patients whose flow cytometry had shown CD8+CD57+ cell expansion. Each patient carried a diagnosis of severe acquired aplastic anemia. Patients were therapy-naive when their blood was sampled.

This sequence was found in a human donor with aplastic anemia. The J gene is TRBJ2-7, the V gene TRBV7-6; no definite D call. Input material: sorted CD4+, CD8+, or CD8+CD57+ T cells (not recorded which) from PBMCs. The CDR3 nucleotides read TGTGCCAGCAGTTTGAGTTTGGAGCAGTACTTC. Translation: CASSLSLEQYF. Using reference TRBV7-6 and TRBJ2-7 for the parts outside the CDR3, the full variable domain is GAGVSQSPRYKVTKRGQDVALRCDPISGHVSLYWYRQALGQGPEFLTYFNYEAQQDKSGLPNDRFSAERPEGSISTLTIQRTEQRDSAMYRCASSLSLEQYFGPGTRLTVT.